This is a list of T cell receptor beta chains from one sample in a study of CD8 T cells in Susac syndrome. One entry per CDR3 protein results from TCRdb running MiXCR on the immunoSEQ multiplex PCR reads. The table records about 49,000 distinct CDR3 sequences, under 95% of them present only once. Sample: CD8+ T cells from PBMCs. These receptors were taken from a human donor in good health. CDR3s include the opening cysteine and the closing phenylalanine or tryptophan. Each record gives: clone size, J gene, V gene, D gene, CDR3 protein, CDR3 DNA. The D gene is left open where the match is weak. Some rows mark clone size as missing; the rest say once, few, many or name a class of expanded clone.

once	TRBJ1-1	TRBV19	-	CASSISDGSMAFF	TGTGCCAGTAGTATATCGGACGGGAGTATGGCTTTCTTT
-	TRBJ1-5	TRBV27	-	CASSLWGNSNQPQHF	TGTGCCAGCAGTTTATGGGGGAATAGCAATCAGCCCCAGCATTTT
-	TRBJ2-7	TRBV12-3/TRBV12-4	TRBD2	CASSSPGLGNEQYF	TGTGCCAGCAGTTCTCCGGGACTAGGGAATGAGCAGTACTTC
-	TRBJ2-5	TRBV20-1	TRBD2	CSAIRLAGGPETQYF	TGCAGTGCTATAAGACTAGCGGGAGGGCCGGAGACCCAGTACTTC
once	TRBJ2-1	TRBV27	-	CASRKVRNEQFF	TGTGCCAGCAGAAAAGTGCGCAATGAGCAGTTCTTC
-	TRBJ2-3	TRBV20-1	TRBD1	CSASGPTGLLSDTQYF	TGCAGTGCTAGTGGCCCGACAGGGTTGTTGTCAGATACGCAGTATTTT
-	TRBJ2-2	TRBV19	-	CATPSYTGELFF	TGTGCCACCCCCTCGTACACCGGGGAGCTGTTTTTT
-	TRBJ2-2	TRBV20-1	TRBD2	CSARDVASGNGAGELFF	TGCAGTGCTAGAGATGTCGCTAGCGGGAACGGAGCCGGGGAGCTGTTTTTT
-	TRBJ2-4	TRBV4-1	TRBD2	CASSLSPAGGRRNIQYF	TGCGCCAGCAGCCTCTCCCCGGCGGGAGGTAGGAGGAACATTCAGTACTTC
-	TRBJ1-1	TRBV12-3/TRBV12-4	-	CASSFGGGNTEAFF	TGTGCCAGCAGTTTTGGGGGTGGGAACACTGAAGCTTTCTTT
once	TRBJ1-5	TRBV19	TRBD1	CASMVPGTGDGNQPQHF	TGTGCCAGTATGGTCCCCGGGACAGGGGATGGTAATCAGCCCCAGCATTTT
-	TRBJ2-5	TRBV11-2	-	CASSLDTVLETQYF	TGTGCCAGCAGCTTAGATACCGTGCTGGAGACCCAGTACTTC
-	TRBJ1-1	TRBV5-4	-	CASSIDRRNTEAFF	TGTGCCAGCAGCATCGACCGGCGGAACACTGAAGCTTTCTTT
-	TRBJ2-2	TRBV12-3/TRBV12-4	TRBD2	CASSPGGVWTGELFF	TGTGCCAGCAGCCCGGGAGGGGTCTGGACCGGGGAGCTGTTTTTT
-	TRBJ2-1	TRBV20-1	-	CSAPGPYAFWEQFF	TGCAGTGCGCCTGGGCCGTACGCTTTTTGGGAGCAGTTCTTC
-	TRBJ2-5	TRBV20-1	-	CSARDGRDQKETQYF	TGCAGTGCTAGAGATGGCCGGGACCAAAAAGAGACCCAGTACTTC
-	TRBJ2-7	TRBV19	-	CASSIAQGFPGEQYF	TGTGCCAGTAGTATAGCCCAGGGTTTCCCCGGCGAGCAGTACTTC
-	TRBJ2-7	TRBV20-1	-	CSAKNGLSSYEQYF	TGCAGTGCCAAAAACGGGTTAAGCTCCTACGAGCAGTACTTC
-	TRBJ2-7	TRBV4-1	-	CASSQLRGGYEQYF	TGCGCCAGCAGCCAATTGCGCGGGGGCTACGAGCAGTATTTC
once	TRBJ1-4	TRBV29-1	TRBD1	CSVEEASGTANEKLFF	TGCAGCGTTGAAGAGGCCTCTGGGACAGCTAATGAAAAACTGTTTTTT
-	TRBJ1-1	TRBV5-6	-	CASSLPGLLNTEAFF	TGTGCCAGCAGCTTGCCCGGCCTCTTGAACACTGAAGCTTTCTTT
few	TRBJ2-7	TRBV3-1	-	CASSTGDRPYEQYF	TGTGCCAGCAGCACGGGGGACAGACCCTACGAGCAGTACTTC
-	TRBJ2-1	TRBV4-1	-	CASSQVATTRFGNEQFF	TGCGCCAGCAGCCAAGTAGCGACAACGAGGTTTGGTAATGAGCAGTTCTTC
-	TRBJ2-1	TRBV11-2	-	CASSPLPNEQFF	TGTGCCAGCAGCCCCCTCCCCAATGAGCAGTTCTTC
-	TRBJ2-1	TRBV2	-	CASKHNHDNEQFF	TGTGCCAGCAAACATAACCACGACAATGAGCAGTTCTTC
-	TRBJ1-1	TRBV5-1	-	CASSTRANTEAFF	TGCGCCAGCAGCACTCGCGCGAACACTGAAGCTTTCTTT
-	TRBJ2-7	TRBV28	-	CASSGVGEQYF	TGTGCCAGCAGCGGGGTAGGCGAGCAGTACTTC
-	TRBJ1-1	TRBV9	-	CASSVEGGNTEAFF	TGTGCCAGCAGCGTTGAGGGCGGAAACACTGAAGCTTTCTTT
-	TRBJ2-5	TRBV24-1	-	CATSDRTETQYF	TGTGCCACCAGTGATCGTACGGAGACCCAGTACTTC
-	TRBJ2-7	TRBV4-1	TRBD1	CASSQETGNYEQYF	TGCGCCAGCAGCCAAGAGACAGGGAACTACGAGCAGTACTTC
-	TRBJ2-7	TRBV7-9	-	CASRPGHSDYEQYF	TGTGCCAGCAGGCCGGGGCACTCTGACTACGAGCAGTACTTC
-	TRBJ2-5	TRBV11-2	TRBD1	CASSPGGPLPVPETQYF	TGTGCCAGCAGCCCAGGGGGACCCCTGCCGGTCCCGGAGACCCAGTACTTC
-	TRBJ2-7	TRBV6-2/TRBV6-3	-	CASKTFKTYEQYF	TGTGCCAGCAAGACTTTTAAGACCTACGAGCAGTACTTC
-	TRBJ1-5	TRBV6-1	-	CASSLGGYQPQHF	TGTGCCAGCAGTCTGGGGGGCTATCAGCCCCAGCATTTT
-	TRBJ2-1	TRBV20-1	TRBD2	CSDSPAGVWNEQFF	TGCAGTGACTCGCCCGCGGGAGTATGGAATGAGCAGTTCTTC
-	TRBJ2-7	TRBV29-1	TRBD1	CSVEGQSTYEQYF	TGCAGCGTTGAGGGACAGAGTACCTACGAGCAGTACTTC
-	TRBJ1-2	TRBV12-3/TRBV12-4	TRBD1	CASSYRGREGYTF	TGTGCCAGCAGTTACAGGGGGCGGGAGGGCTACACCTTC
-	TRBJ2-2	TRBV13	TRBD2	CASSTSGRKYTGELFF	TGTGCCAGCAGCACTAGCGGGAGGAAATACACCGGGGAGCTGTTTTTT
-	TRBJ2-3	TRBV3-1	-	CASSQELVGGIADTQYF	TGTGCCAGCAGCCAAGAACTGGTCGGGGGAATCGCAGATACGCAGTATTTT
-	TRBJ2-1	TRBV5-1	TRBD2	CASSLEASGRDSYNEQFF	TGCGCCAGCAGCTTGGAGGCTAGCGGGAGAGACTCCTACAATGAGCAGTTCTTC
-	TRBJ1-2	TRBV29-1	-	CSVVSRGYTF	TGCAGCGTTGTATCTCGTGGCTACACCTTC
-	TRBJ2-7	TRBV5-1	-	CASSLMGGSYEQYF	TGCGCCAGCAGCTTGATGGGGGGCTCCTACGAGCAGTACTTC
-	TRBJ1-2	TRBV5-4	-	CASSLVSINYGYTF	TGTGCCAGCAGCTTGGTCTCGATTAACTATGGCTACACCTTC
medium-sized	TRBJ2-5	TRBV13	-	CASSLAWRDGETQYF	TGTGCCAGCAGCTTAGCGTGGCGGGATGGAGAGACCCAGTACTTC
-	TRBJ2-4	TRBV28	-	CASSLGGARLPKKNIQYF	TGTGCCAGCAGTTTAGGAGGTGCCAGATTACCGAAGAAAAACATTCAGTACTTC
-	TRBJ2-3	TRBV5-4	TRBD2	CASSTEGSGSTDTQYF	TGTGCCAGCAGCACCGAGGGTAGCGGGAGCACAGATACGCAGTATTTT
-	TRBJ2-7	TRBV7-9	-	CASSLGHAEQYF	TGTGCCAGCAGCCTCGGACACGCCGAGCAGTACTTC
-	TRBJ2-3	TRBV7-9	-	CASSHPRDPPTDTQYF	TGTGCCAGCAGCCACCCCCGGGACCCTCCCACAGATACGCAGTATTTT
-	TRBJ2-1	TRBV27	TRBD1	CASSRDSSYNEQFF	TGTGCCAGCTCACGGGACAGCTCCTACAATGAGCAGTTCTTC
-	TRBJ1-1	TRBV27	-	CATGSGGAGTEAFF	TGTGCCACCGGCTCGGGGGGCGCAGGAACTGAAGCTTTCTTT
once	TRBJ2-2	TRBV20-1	-	CSALGLGGALFF	TGCAGTGCTCTCGGACTTGGCGGTGCGCTGTTTTTT
-	TRBJ2-1	TRBV27	TRBD2	CASSLWAGALNEQFF	TGTGCCAGCAGTTTATGGGCGGGAGCACTTAATGAGCAGTTCTTC
-	TRBJ2-1	TRBV4-1	TRBD1	CASSPTGTGAFNEQFF	TGCGCCAGCAGCCCAACTGGGACAGGTGCTTTCAATGAGCAGTTCTTC
once	TRBJ2-3	TRBV24-1	TRBD2	CATSDPTSGSDTQYF	TGTGCCACCAGTGATCCCACTAGCGGGAGCGATACGCAGTATTTT
-	TRBJ2-3	TRBV19	TRBD2	CASSSAGGTDTQYF	TGTGCCAGTAGCTCAGCGGGAGGCACAGATACGCAGTATTTT
-	TRBJ2-2	TRBV7-9	-	CASSFQGHGELFF	TGTGCCAGCAGCTTTCAGGGCCACGGGGAGCTGTTTTTT
-	TRBJ2-7	TRBV7-6	-	CASSLDPDRLDEQYF	TGTGCCAGCAGCTTAGACCCTGACAGGTTAGACGAGCAGTACTTC